The present TCR beta chain was sequenced within a study of OX40 agonist ivuxolimab in advanced cancers. Across the study: Head and neck, renal cell, melanoma or hepatocellular carcinoma were the cancers that dose-escalation patients had. Prior checkpoint blockade (anti-PD-1, anti-PD-L1 or anti-CTLA-4) was permitted; approximately 41% had it. Three dose-escalation patients had partial responses: one with hepatocellular carcinoma and two with cutaneous melanoma.

Study observations and caveats: Low levels of normalized T-cell clonal expansion also appeared in some nonresponders.

Produced via immunoSEQ multiplex PCR; TCRdb's table is partial and in-frame only. The profile covers some 51,000 clones, with around 82% appearing a single time and around 2% taken by the ten largest. Regarding this clone: Its specificity is unknown.

The ends were cut back, 4 bases at V and 6 bases at J, with 11 bases in the middle. The length of the CDR3 is 13 residues. Germline lookup yields CDR1 SGHDN and CDR2 FVKESK. This TCR came from an adult with an advanced solid tumor such as melanoma, head and neck, liver or kidney cancer. The material was CD4+ or CD8+ T cells sorted from blood, obtained in a trial of the OX40 agonist ivuxolimab. The chain recombines TRBV14 with TRBJ2-3; D possibly corresponds to TRBD1 (6 bases). The CDR3 DNA is TGTGCCAGCAGCCGGGGGCTGTTGGATACGCAGTATTTT. This codes for CASSRGLLDTQYF.